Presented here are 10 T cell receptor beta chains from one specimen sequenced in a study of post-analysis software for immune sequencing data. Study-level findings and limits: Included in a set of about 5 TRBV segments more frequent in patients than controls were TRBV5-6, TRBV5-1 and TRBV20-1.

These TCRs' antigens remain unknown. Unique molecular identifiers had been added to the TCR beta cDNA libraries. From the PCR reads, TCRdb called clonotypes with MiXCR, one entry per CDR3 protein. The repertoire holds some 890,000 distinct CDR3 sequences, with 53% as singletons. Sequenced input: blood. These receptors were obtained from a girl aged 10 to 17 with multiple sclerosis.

CDR3 loop: CASSQDAGGPTDTQYF. The CDR3 nucleotides are TGTGCCAGCAGCCAAGACGCGGGGGGCCCCACAGATACGCAGTATTTT. This chain links TRBV3-1 with TRBJ2-3; 8 bases agree with TRBD2. The CDR3 has 16 amino acids. Germline-derived CDR1 and CDR2 are LGHDT and YNNKEL (reference sequence). Unmatched junction bases numbered 4, after V lost 0 bases and J lost 2 bases.

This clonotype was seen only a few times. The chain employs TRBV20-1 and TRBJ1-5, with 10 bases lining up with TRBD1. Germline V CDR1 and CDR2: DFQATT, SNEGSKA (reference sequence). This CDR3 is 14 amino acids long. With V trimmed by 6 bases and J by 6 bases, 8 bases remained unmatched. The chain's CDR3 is CSAAGQGVGQPQHF. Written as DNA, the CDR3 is TGCAGTGCCGCCGGACAGGGGGTGGGTCAGCCCCAGCATTTT.

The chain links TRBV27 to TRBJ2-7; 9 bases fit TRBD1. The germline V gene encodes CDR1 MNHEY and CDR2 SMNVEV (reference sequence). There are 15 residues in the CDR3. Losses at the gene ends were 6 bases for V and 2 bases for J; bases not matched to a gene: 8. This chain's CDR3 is CASRTADRGPYEQYF. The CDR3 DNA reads TGTGCCAGCAGGACGGCGGACAGGGGCCCCTACGAGCAGTACTTC.

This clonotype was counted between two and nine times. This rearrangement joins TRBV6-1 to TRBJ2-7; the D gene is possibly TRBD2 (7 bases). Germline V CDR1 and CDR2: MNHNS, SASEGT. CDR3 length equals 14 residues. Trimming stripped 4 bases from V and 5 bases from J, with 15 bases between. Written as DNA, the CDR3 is TGTGCCAGCAGTGGTGGGGGGGCGAACCACGAGCAGTACTTC. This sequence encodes CASSGGGANHEQYF.

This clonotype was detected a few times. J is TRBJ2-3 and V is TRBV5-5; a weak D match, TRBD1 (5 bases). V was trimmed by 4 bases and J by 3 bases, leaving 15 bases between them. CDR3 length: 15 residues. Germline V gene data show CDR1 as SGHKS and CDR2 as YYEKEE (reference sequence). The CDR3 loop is CASSARQRVTDTQYF. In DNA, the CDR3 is TGTGCCAGCAGCGCCCGACAGCGAGTAACAGATACGCAGTATTTT.

CDR3 in DNA: TGTGCCAGCAGTGACTCGGTGGGAGGTGTTGGGGCTGAGCAGTTCTTC. Its translation is CASSDSVGGVGAEQFF. The gene calls are TRBV6-4 and TRBJ2-1; TRBD2 is a possible D gene (6 bases). Germline V lookup: CDR1 MRHNA, CDR2 SNTAGT. This CDR3 has 16 residues. Trimming stripped 0 bases from V and 9 bases from J, with 18 bases between.

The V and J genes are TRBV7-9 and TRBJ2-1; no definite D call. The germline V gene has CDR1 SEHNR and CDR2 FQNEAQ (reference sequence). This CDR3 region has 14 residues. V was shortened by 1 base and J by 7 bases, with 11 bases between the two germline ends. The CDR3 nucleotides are TGTGCCAGCAGCTTAGAGCTCGGCCGGAATGAGCAGTTCTTC. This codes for CASSLELGRNEQFF.

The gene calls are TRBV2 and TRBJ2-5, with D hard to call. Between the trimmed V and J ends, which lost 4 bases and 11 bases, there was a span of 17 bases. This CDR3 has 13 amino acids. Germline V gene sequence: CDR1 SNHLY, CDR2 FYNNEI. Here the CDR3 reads CASSGNALYEQYF. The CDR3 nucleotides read TGTGCCAGCAGTGGTAACGCCCTCTACGAACAGTACTTC.

The CDR3 spells CASSDTLAGRTDTQYF. The CDR3 DNA reads TGTGCCAGCAGCGACACCTTAGCGGGGAGGACAGATACGCAGTATTTT. This chain links TRBV6-1 with TRBJ2-3; 8 nucleotides align to TRBD2. Germline lookup yields CDR1 MNHNS and CDR2 SASEGT. V shed 6 bases, J shed 3 bases, and the junction held 11 bases outside the gene matches. The CDR3 length is 16 residues.

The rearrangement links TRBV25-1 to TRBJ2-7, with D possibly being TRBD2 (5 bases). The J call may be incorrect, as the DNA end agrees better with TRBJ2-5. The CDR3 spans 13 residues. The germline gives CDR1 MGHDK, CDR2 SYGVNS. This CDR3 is CASSERAEGTQYF. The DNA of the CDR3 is TGTGCCAGCAGTGAGCGGGCTGAAGGGACCCAGTACTTC.